Below, one T cell receptor (beta chain) is given with its context. This record comes from a study of blood T cell repertoires in COVID-19. About the research overall: T cells, B-cell-depleted T cells, or PBMCs supplied cDNA or gDNA.

The protocol was immunoSEQ multiplex PCR, while the TCRdb copy is restricted to in-frame clones and leaves out a portion. This table holds some 300,000 clones, roughly 86% found once. Enrollment of patients from Seattle took place during active infection, with longitudinal follow-up. Germline V CDR1 and CDR2: PRHDT, FYEKMQ (reference sequence). Unmatched junction bases numbered 2, after V lost 2 bases and J lost 4 bases. The CDR3 loop spans 14 amino acids. Sequencing used peripheral blood. The chain is built from TRBV13 and TRBJ1-1, with 9 bases aligning to TRBD1. The clonotype originates from a woman under 40 with COVID-19, enrolled during active disease. In nucleotides, the CDR3 is TGTGCCAGCAGCTTAATGACAGGGGGCACTGAAGCTTTCTTT. Its translation is CASSLMTGGTEAFF. Together with reference TRBV13 and TRBJ1-1, the CDR3 gives the full variable domain: AAGVIQSPRHLIKEKRETATLKCYPIPRHDTVYWYQQGPGQDPQFLISFYEKMQSDKGSIPDRFSAQQFSDYHSELNMSSLELGDSALYFCASSLMTGGTEAFFGQGTRLTVV.